The clone carrying this T cell receptor (beta chain) appeared many times. Its antigen remains unidentified. At one boundary the junction diverges from the germline segment, which might be a read error. The CDR3 is made up of 10 amino acids. Germline V gene sequence: CDR1 ENHRY, CDR2 SYGVKD. The source of the sample is a study of breast tumors, draining lymph nodes, adjacent tissues. The study, taken as a whole, reports: Tumor repertoires ranked between lymph nodes and nontumor tissue in diversity, with V and J gene preferences. Data only fit, rather than demonstrated, lymph node origin of most tumor T cells.

TCRdb ran MiXCR on the multiplex PCR reads and lists one entry per CDR3 protein. The table has 200,000 to 250,000 distinct CDR3 sequences, less than 45% seen once. Breast cancer patients provided tissue from their axillary draining lymph nodes. Specimen: axillary lymph node tissue. The chain employs TRBV10-3 and TRBJ2-1; D is perhaps TRBD2 (5 bases). The receptor's source is a female donor with breast cancer. Some clones in this sample may be carry-over from other donors' samples. The CDR3 nucleotides read TGCGCAAGCGGAGACAATGAGCAGTTCTTC. It translates to CASGDNEQFF.